This T cell receptor (beta chain) was captured by sequencing in a study of B cell selection in AIRE deficiency. Regulatory T cells were sorted as CD4+CD25hiCD127low/negative cells. Controls came from healthy donors unrelated to patients. Original data processing: Patients' Tregs yielded about 51,000 distinct TCRbeta sequences; donors' roughly 9.8x10^4. This table comes from immunoSEQ multiplex PCR, and its TCRdb copy is limited to in-frame clones, with some not included. That table is the source of V, J and clone size, and D and trimming were worked out from the DNA. Of roughly 24,000 clones detected, around 93% appear once; the ten largest clones hold 0.95% to 1.3%. The sequence was collected from a human donor in good health. The sequenced sample was CD4+CD25+ Tregs sorted from PBMCs.

In nucleotides, the CDR3 is TGTGCCAGCAGTCCCGAAAGGGCTAACTATGGCTACACCTTC. It specifies CASSPERANYGYTF. The gene calls are TRBV25-1 and TRBJ1-2; no reliable D call. Germline V gene data show CDR1 as MGHDK and CDR2 as SYGVNS. Trimming pared 5 bases from V and 0 bases from J, leaving 10 bases between. The CDR3 has 14 residues.